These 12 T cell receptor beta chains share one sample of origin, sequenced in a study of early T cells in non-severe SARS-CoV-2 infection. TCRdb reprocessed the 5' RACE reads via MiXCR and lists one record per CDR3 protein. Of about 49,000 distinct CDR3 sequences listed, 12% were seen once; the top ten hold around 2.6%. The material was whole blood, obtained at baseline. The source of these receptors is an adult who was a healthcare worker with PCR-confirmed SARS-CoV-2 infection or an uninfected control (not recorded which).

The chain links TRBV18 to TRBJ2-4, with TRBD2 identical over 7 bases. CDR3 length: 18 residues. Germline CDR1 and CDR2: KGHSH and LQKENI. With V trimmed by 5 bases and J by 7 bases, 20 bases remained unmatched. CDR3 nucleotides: TGTGCCAGCTCATCAATTCTCGAGAGGACTAGTTTTCGGAACATTCAGTACTTC. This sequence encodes CASSSILERTSFRNIQYF.

The CDR3 loop is CASSLMGSTYEQYF. As DNA, the CDR3 is TGTGCCAGCAGTTTAATGGGCAGCACCTACGAGCAGTACTTC. This chain joins TRBV28 and TRBJ2-7; the D is unclear. This CDR3 is 14 amino acids long. The germline V gene encodes CDR1 MDHEN and CDR2 SYDVKM. The V end was cut by 2 bases, the J end by 2 bases, with 10 bases between.

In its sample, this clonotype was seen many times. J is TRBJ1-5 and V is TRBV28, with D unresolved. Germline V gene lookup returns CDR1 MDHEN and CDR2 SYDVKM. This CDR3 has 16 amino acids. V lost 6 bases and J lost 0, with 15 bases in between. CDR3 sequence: CASRALVGYSNQPQHF. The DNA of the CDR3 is TGTGCCAGCAGGGCCTTAGTGGGCTATAGCAATCAGCCCCAGCATTTT.

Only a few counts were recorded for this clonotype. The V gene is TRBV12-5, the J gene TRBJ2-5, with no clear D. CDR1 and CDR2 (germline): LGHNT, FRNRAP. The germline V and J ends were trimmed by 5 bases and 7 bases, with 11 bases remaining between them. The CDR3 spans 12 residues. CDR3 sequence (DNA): TGTGCTAGTGGTCCCCCCTATGGGACCCAGTACTTC. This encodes CASGPPYGTQYF.

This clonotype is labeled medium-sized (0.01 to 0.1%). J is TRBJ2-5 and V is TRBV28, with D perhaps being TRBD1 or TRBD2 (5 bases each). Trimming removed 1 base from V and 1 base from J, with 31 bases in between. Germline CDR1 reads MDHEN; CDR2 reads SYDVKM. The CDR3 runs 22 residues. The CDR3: CASSLFPRRWFRGEKGQETQYF. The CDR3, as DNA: TGTGCCAGCAGTTTATTCCCCCGACGTTGGTTTCGAGGGGAGAAGGGCCAAGAGACCCAGTACTTC.

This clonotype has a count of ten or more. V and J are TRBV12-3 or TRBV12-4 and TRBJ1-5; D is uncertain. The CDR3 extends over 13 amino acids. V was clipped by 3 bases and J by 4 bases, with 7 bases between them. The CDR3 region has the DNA TGTGCCAGCAGTTTCGGGATTAATCAGCCCCAGCATTTT. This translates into CASSFGINQPQHF.

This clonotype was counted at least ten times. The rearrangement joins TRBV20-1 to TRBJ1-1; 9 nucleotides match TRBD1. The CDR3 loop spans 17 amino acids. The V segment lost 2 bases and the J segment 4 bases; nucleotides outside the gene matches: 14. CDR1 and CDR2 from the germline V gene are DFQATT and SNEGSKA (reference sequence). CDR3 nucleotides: TGCAGTGCTAGAAACCGGGACAGGGAGAGGTGGGGCACTGAAGCTTTCTTT. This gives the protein CSARNRDRERWGTEAFF.

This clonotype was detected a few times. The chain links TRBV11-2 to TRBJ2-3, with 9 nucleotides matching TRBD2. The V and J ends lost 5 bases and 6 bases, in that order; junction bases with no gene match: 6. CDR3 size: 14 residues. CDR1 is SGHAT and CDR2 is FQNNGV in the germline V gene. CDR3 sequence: CASSISGGRDTQYF. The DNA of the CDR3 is TGTGCCAGCAGCATCAGCGGGGGGCGGGATACGCAGTATTTT.

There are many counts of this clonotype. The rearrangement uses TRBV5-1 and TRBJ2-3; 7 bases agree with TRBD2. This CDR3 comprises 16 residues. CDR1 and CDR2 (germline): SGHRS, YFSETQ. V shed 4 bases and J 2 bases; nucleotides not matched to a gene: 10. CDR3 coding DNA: TGCGCCAGCAGCACTCCGAACGGGAGGTCCACAGATACGCAGTATTTT. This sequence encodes CASSTPNGRSTDTQYF.

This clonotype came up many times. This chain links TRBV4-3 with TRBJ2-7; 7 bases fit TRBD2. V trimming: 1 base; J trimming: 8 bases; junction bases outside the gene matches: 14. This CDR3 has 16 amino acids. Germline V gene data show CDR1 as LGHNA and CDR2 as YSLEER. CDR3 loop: CASSQGLPAGAEKQYF. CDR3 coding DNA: TGCGCCAGCAGCCAAGGGCTCCCGGCGGGAGCGGAGAAGCAGTACTTC.

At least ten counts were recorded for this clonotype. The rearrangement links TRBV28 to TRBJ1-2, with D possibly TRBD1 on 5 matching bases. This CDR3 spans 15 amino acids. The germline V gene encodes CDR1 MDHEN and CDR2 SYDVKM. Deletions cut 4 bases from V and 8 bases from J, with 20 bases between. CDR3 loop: CASSSGTLPMVGYTF. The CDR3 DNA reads TGTGCCAGCAGTTCCGGGACGCTCCCTATGGTGGGCTACACCTTC.

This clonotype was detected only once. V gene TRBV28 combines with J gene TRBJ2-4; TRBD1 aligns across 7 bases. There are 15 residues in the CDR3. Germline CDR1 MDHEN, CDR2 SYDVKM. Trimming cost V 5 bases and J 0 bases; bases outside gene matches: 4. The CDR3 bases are TGTGCCAGCAGTACAGGGGTTCTAGCCAAAAACATTCAGTACTTC. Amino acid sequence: CASSTGVLAKNIQYF.